This entry lists 21 T cell receptor beta chains sequenced from one sample in a study of blood T cell repertoires in COVID-19. The assay was immunoSEQ multiplex PCR, and TCRdb's table has in-frame clones only and misses some. The data contain about 140,000 clones, around 79% of them singletons. The sequenced sample consisted of peripheral blood. These receptors came from a man in his forties or fifties with active or convalescent COVID-19.

The rearrangement joins TRBV28 to TRBJ2-3; 8 nucleotides align to TRBD2. After removal of 5 bases from V and 6 bases from J, the junction contained 16 bases not matched to a gene. Germline loops: CDR1 MDHEN, CDR2 SYDVKM. The CDR3 covers 17 residues. This CDR3 is CASSPPGLEVFKDTQYF. The CDR3 DNA reads TGTGCCAGCAGTCCTCCGGGACTAGAGGTTTTTAAGGATACGCAGTATTTT. Complete variable domain (other parts from reference TRBV28 and TRBJ2-3): DVKVTQSSRYLVKRTGEKVFLECVQDMDHENMFWYRQDPGLGLRLIYFSYDVKMKEKGDIPEGYSVSREKKERFSLILESASTNQTSMYLCASSPPGLEVFKDTQYFGPGTRLTVL.

This clone was seen more than once but under ten times. The CDR3 nucleotides are TGTGCCAGCAGCTTAACTAACTACAATGAGCAGTTCTTC. Translating it yields CASSLTNYNEQFF. The chain is built from TRBV7-2 and TRBJ2-1, with no clear D. CDR1 is SGHTA, CDR2 FQGNSA, per germline. Trimming removed 2 bases at V and 3 bases at J, with 5 bases between. The length of the CDR3 is 13 residues. Drawing the rest from reference TRBV7-2 and TRBJ2-1, the complete variable domain is GAGVSQSPSNKVTEKGKDVELRCDPISGHTALYWYRQSLGQGLEFLIYFQGNSAPDKSGLPSDRFSAERTGGSVSTLTIQRTQQEDSAVYLCASSLTNYNEQFFGPGTRLTVL.

The rearrangement links TRBV15 to TRBJ1-5; the match to TRBD1 covers 8 bases. CDR1 is LNHNV and CDR2 is YYDKDF in the germline V gene (reference sequence). The V and J ends lost 3 bases and 6 bases, in that order; junction bases with no gene match: 4. The CDR3 length is 14 residues. CDR3 sequence (DNA): TGTGCCACCAGCAGCCCCGACAGGGGTCAGCCCCAGCATTTT. The encoded protein is CATSSPDRGQPQHF.

The rearrangement links TRBV4-1 to TRBJ1-1; D gene ambiguous. CDR1 is MGHRA, CDR2 YSYEKL, per germline. V was cut by 3 bases and J by 5 bases, with 10 bases left in between. The CDR3 length is 13 residues. The chain's CDR3 is CASSHSWETEAFF. The DNA of the CDR3 is TGCGCCAGCAGCCACTCCTGGGAGACTGAAGCTTTCTTT.

This chain uses TRBV5-1 with TRBJ1-2; no clear D. The CDR3 length is 14 residues. Per germline, CDR1 SGHRS and CDR2 YFSETQ. The V end was cut by 4 bases, the J end by 4 bases, with 14 bases between. The DNA for the CDR3 is TGCGCCAGCAGCGGTGGGCTCTCCCCCTATGGCTACACCTTC. This sequence encodes CASSGGLSPYGYTF.

The CDR3, as DNA: TGTGCCAGCAGCTCCCTCACTAGCGGGCAAGAGACCCAGTACTTC. Its translation is CASSSLTSGQETQYF. The chain links TRBV7-3 to TRBJ2-5; TRBD2 agrees at 9 bases. Germline trimming cut 4 bases from V and 2 bases from J; bases unmatched to any gene: 5. This CDR3 region has 15 residues. Looked up from germline, CDR1 is SGHTA and CDR2 is FQGTGA.

CDR3 DNA: TGTGCCAGCAGCCTCGTAGCGGGAGCCGGCAATGAGCAGTTCTTC. Amino acids: CASSLVAGAGNEQFF. The V and J genes are TRBV4-2 and TRBJ2-1, with 9 bases that match TRBD2. Trimming cost V 4 bases and J 6 bases; bases outside gene matches: 7. The CDR3 consists of 15 residues. CDR1 and CDR2 (germline): LGHNA, YNFKEQ.

The chain recombines TRBV11-1 with TRBJ2-7; D is possibly TRBD1 (5 bases). The germline V and J ends were trimmed by 1 base and 2 bases, with 12 bases remaining between them. Germline CDR1 SGHAT, CDR2 FQDESV (reference sequence). This CDR3 region has 15 residues. The CDR3 sequence is CASSLEGIQTYEQYF. Here the CDR3 DNA reads TGTGCCAGCAGCTTAGAGGGGATCCAAACCTACGAGCAGTACTTC.

This clone has more than one count but fewer than ten. The chain recombines TRBV15 with TRBJ2-5; TRBD2 agrees at 13 bases. This CDR3 comprises 13 residues. Germline V gene sequence: CDR1 LNHNV, CDR2 YYDKDF (reference sequence). Trimming removed 5 bases from V and 9 bases from J; junction bases left unmatched: 3. The CDR3 DNA reads TGTGCCACCAGCGGACTAGCGGGAGAACCCCAGTACTTC. Translating gives CATSGLAGEPQYF.

This sequence joins TRBV24-1 and TRBJ2-5, with TRBD2 matching 7 bases. From germline, CDR1 is KGHDR and CDR2 SFDVKD. The CDR3 runs to 13 residues. After removal of 6 bases from V and 4 bases from J, the junction contained 4 bases not matched to a gene. CDR3 protein: CATSSGGGETQYF. The CDR3 nucleotides are TGTGCCACCAGTTCGGGAGGAGGAGAGACCCAGTACTTC.

The V and J genes are TRBV5-1 and TRBJ2-7; 8 bases line up with TRBD1. This CDR3 spans 15 amino acids. The V segment lost 0 bases and the J segment 3 bases; nucleotides outside the gene matches: 5. In germline, CDR1 is SGHRS, CDR2 YFSETQ. Written as DNA, the CDR3 is TGCGCCAGCAGCTTGGGAGGACAGGGCGTCTACGAGCAGTACTTC. This translates into CASSLGGQGVYEQYF.

The chain uses TRBV7-3 and TRBJ1-5; D ambiguous. Trimming removed 2 bases at V and 2 bases at J, with 10 bases between. The CDR3 consists of 15 residues. CDR1 is SGHTA, CDR2 FQGTGA, per germline. In DNA form, the CDR3 reads TGTGCCAGCAGCTTAGATCTGGGCGGCAATCAGCCCCAGCATTTT. Its translation is CASSLDLGGNQPQHF.

This chain joins TRBV11-2 and TRBJ1-6; D uncertain. Deletions cut 5 bases from V and 9 bases from J, with 8 bases between. Germline V gene lookup returns CDR1 SGHAT and CDR2 FQNNGV. The CDR3 has 12 amino acids. The CDR3 region is CASSRVGSPLHF. The CDR3 region has the DNA TGTGCCAGCAGCCGGGTTGGTTCACCCCTCCACTTT.

V gene TRBV29-1 combines with J gene TRBJ2-5; weak D call: TRBD1 (5 bases). The CDR3 totals 11 residues. V dropped 7 bases and J dropped 4 bases, with 10 bases sitting between them. The germline CDR1 and CDR2 sequences are SQVTM and ANQGSEA. The chain's CDR3 is CSGRVVETQYF. The CDR3 region has the DNA TGCAGCGGCAGGGTCGTAGAGACCCAGTACTTC.

The chain couples TRBV27 to TRBJ1-2; 7 bases are shared with TRBD1. Unmatched junction bases numbered 2, after V lost 3 bases and J lost 4 bases. Germline loops: CDR1 MNHEY, CDR2 SMNVEV (reference sequence). The CDR3 has 13 amino acids. The CDR3 DNA reads TGTGCCAGCAGTTTGACAGGGCCCTATGGCTACACCTTC. Amino acid sequence: CASSLTGPYGYTF.

V usage is TRBV5-6 and J usage is TRBJ1-5; 7 nucleotides match TRBD1. Germline trimming cut 1 base from V and 1 base from J; bases unmatched to any gene: 2. Germline loops: CDR1 SGHDT, CDR2 YYEEEE. CDR3 length: 15 residues. DNA of the CDR3: TGTGCCAGCAGCTTGACAGGGGAGAGCAATCAGCCCCAGCATTTT. Its translation: CASSLTGESNQPQHF.

This chain links TRBV28 with TRBJ2-7; TRBD2 aligns across 8 bases. The J segment lost 3 bases and the V segment lost 4 bases, leaving 8 bases of the junction unmatched. Germline values: CDR1 MDHEN, CDR2 SYDVKM. The CDR3 length is 15 residues. The CDR3 DNA is TGTGCCAGCAGTTCCCCCGGGACTAGTTACTACGAGCAGTACTTC. Protein: CASSSPGTSYYEQYF.

V is TRBV5-1 and J is TRBJ2-3; TRBD2 matches 7 bases. The V gene's germline CDR1 is SGHRS and CDR2 YFSETQ. The V segment lost 8 bases and the J segment 4 bases; nucleotides outside the gene matches: 16. This CDR3 has 16 residues. DNA of the CDR3: TGCGCCAGTACACGTCGCGCGGGGGAGTTCCCAGATACGCAGTATTTT. Residues: CASTRRAGEFPDTQYF.

The chain has TRBV28 and TRBJ1-2; maybe TRBD1 (6 bases). In germline, CDR1 is MDHEN, CDR2 SYDVKM. V was shortened by 8 bases and J by 4 bases, with 23 bases between the two germline ends. The CDR3 extends over 16 amino acids. This chain's CDR3 is CASDSVVGGWAYGYTF. CDR3 nucleotides: TGTGCCAGCGACTCCGTTGTAGGGGGTTGGGCCTATGGCTACACCTTC.

The chain employs TRBV27 and TRBJ2-7; 9 bases agree with TRBD2. CDR1 is MNHEY and CDR2 is SMNVEV in the germline V gene (reference sequence). V trimming: 3 bases; J trimming: 0 bases; junction bases outside the gene matches: 6. The CDR3 length is 16 residues. The CDR3 nucleotides read TGTGCCAGCAGTTTGTATGCTAGCGGGAACTCCTACGAGCAGTACTTC. Protein sequence: CASSLYASGNSYEQYF.

The chain is built from TRBV5-1 and TRBJ2-7; D perhaps matches TRBD2 (6 bases). Trimming removed 2 bases at V and 1 base at J, with 10 bases between. Germline V gene lookup returns CDR1 SGHRS and CDR2 YFSETQ. This CDR3 spans 14 amino acids. CDR3 loop: CASSLGLRSYEQYF. Written as DNA, the CDR3 is TGCGCCAGCAGCTTAGGACTAAGGTCCTACGAGCAGTACTTC.